The rows below give T cell receptor beta chains drawn from one sample of a study of OX40 agonist ivuxolimab in advanced cancers. Using immunoSEQ multiplex PCR, the repertoire was profiled, and TCRdb retains in-frame clones only, with some absent. The sample consists of some 80,000 clones, nearly 95% of them appearing once. The specimen was CD4+ or CD8+ T cells sorted from blood, collected in a trial of the OX40 agonist ivuxolimab. The receptors here all came from an adult with an advanced solid tumor such as melanoma, head and neck, liver or kidney cancer. CDR3s include the opening cysteine and the closing phenylalanine or tryptophan. The order of the fields is clone size, J gene, D gene, CDR3 length, V gene, CDR3 protein, CDR3 DNA. The D gene is left open where the match is weak. Only some rows state a clone size, as once, few, many or a class for expanded clones.

>.|TRBJ1-2|.|21|TRBV13
CASSPSPGGPELGGYNYGYTF
TGTGCCAGCAGCCCGTCCCCCGGAGGACCGGAGCTGGGGGGTTATAACTATGGCTACACCTTC
>.|TRBJ2-1|TRBD2|15|TRBV9
CASSVGSGGVTEQFF
TGTGCCAGCAGCGTTGGAAGCGGGGGGGTGACGGAGCAGTTCTTC
>.|TRBJ2-3|TRBD2|19|TRBV4-2
CASSQAGLAGGEGTDTQYF
TGTGCCAGCAGCCAAGCCGGACTAGCGGGAGGGGAGGGCACAGATACGCAGTATTTT
>.|TRBJ1-1|.|13|TRBV6-4
CASSPRGGTEAFF
TGTGCCAGCAGCCCCCGGGGGGGCACTGAAGCTTTCTTT
>once|TRBJ2-7|.|13|TRBV27
CASSLSTGNEQYF
TGTGCCAGCAGTTTATCAACAGGGAACGAGCAGTACTTC
>.|TRBJ2-7|.|14|TRBV7-8
CATTDGFWMDEQYF
TGTGCCACAACTGATGGTTTCTGGATGGACGAGCAGTACTTC
>once|TRBJ1-2|TRBD1|13|TRBV27
CASWGQDNYGYTF
TGTGCCAGCTGGGGACAGGATAACTATGGCTACACCTTC
>.|TRBJ2-5|.|13|TRBV5-6
CASSSASQETQYF
TGTGCCAGCAGCTCGGCATCCCAAGAGACCCAGTACTTC
>.|TRBJ2-7|TRBD2|16|TRBV19
CASSMRLAGALYEQYF
TGTGCCAGTAGTATGAGACTAGCGGGAGCCCTATACGAGCAGTACTTC
>.|TRBJ2-1|.|15|TRBV30
CAWSVDGGVGHEQFF
TGTGCCTGGAGTGTAGACGGGGGAGTGGGTCATGAGCAGTTCTTC
>.|TRBJ1-2|TRBD1|15|TRBV19
CASTFEGQGLYGYTF
TGTGCCAGTACCTTTGAGGGACAGGGGCTCTATGGCTACACCTTC
>.|TRBJ2-7|.|16|TRBV11-2
CASSLYPLTGAYEQYF
TGTGCCAGCAGCTTATACCCCCTCACGGGGGCCTACGAGCAGTACTTC
>once|TRBJ1-4|.|15|TRBV4-1
CASSQEYGYNEKLFF
TGCGCCAGCAGCCAAGAATACGGGTATAATGAAAAACTGTTTTTT
>.|TRBJ1-2|.|15|TRBV2
CASSEASTSGYGYTF
TGTGCCAGCAGTGAAGCCTCAACGAGTGGCTATGGCTACACCTTC
>.|TRBJ2-7|.|13|TRBV2
CASTGQSGDEQYF
TGTGCCAGCACGGGACAGTCGGGGGACGAGCAGTACTTC
>.|TRBJ2-7|TRBD2|17|TRBV29-1
CSVEGDRGGGAGYEQYF
TGCAGCGTTGAAGGCGACCGGGGCGGGGGGGCTGGCTACGAGCAGTACTTC
>.|TRBJ1-6|TRBD1|16|TRBV7-9
CASSPPDRGRESPLHF
TGTGCCAGCAGCCCCCCGGACAGGGGGCGGGAATCACCCCTCCACTTT
>.|TRBJ1-5|TRBD1|16|TRBV28
CASSLWAGGVLQPQHF
TGTGCCAGCAGTTTATGGGCAGGGGGGGTTCTCCAGCCCCAGCATTTT
>.|TRBJ2-1|.|15|TRBV5-4
CASSLVGQGRDEQFF
TGTGCCAGCAGCTTGGTCGGGCAGGGGCGGGATGAGCAGTTCTTC
>.|TRBJ1-1|TRBD1|15|TRBV4-1
CASSQGTGGSTEAFF
TGCGCCAGCAGCCAAGGGACAGGGGGGAGCACTGAAGCTTTCTTT
>.|TRBJ1-1|TRBD1|15|TRBV19
CASSYPGQGVTEAFF
TGTGCCAGTAGTTACCCCGGACAGGGGGTCACTGAAGCTTTCTTT
>.|TRBJ1-2|.|15|TRBV2
CASSELKKGGYGYTF
TGTGCCAGCAGTGAATTGAAAAAGGGGGGGTATGGCTACACCTTC
>.|TRBJ2-7|.|11|TRBV27
CASSFSYEQYF
TGTGCCAGCAGTTTCTCCTACGAGCAGTACTTC
>few|TRBJ1-1|.|12|TRBV10-2
CASSETGPEAFF
TGCGCCAGCAGTGAGACGGGACCTGAAGCTTTCTTT
>.|TRBJ2-5|.|16|TRBV7-9
CASSPQGPLHQETQYF
TGTGCCAGCAGCCCGCAGGGCCCCCTACACCAAGAGACCCAGTACTTC
>.|TRBJ2-1|.|19|TRBV7-8
CASSLGGFFSGVFYNEQFF
TGTGCCAGCAGCTTAGGGGGTTTCTTTAGCGGAGTTTTCTACAATGAGCAGTTCTTC